A single TCR beta chain is shown here with its context. Its antigen is undetermined. Second-dose intervals of approximately 4 or approximately 12 weeks were pooled. Trimming cost V 2 bases and J 6 bases; bases outside gene matches: 10. This CDR3 region has 16 residues. Germline lookup yields CDR1 MNHNS and CDR2 SASEGT. This sample was taken from a study of T cell responses to AZD1222 COVID-19 vaccine. Sequencing used immunoSEQ multiplex PCR; TCRdb keeps in-frame clones, though not all of them. The table includes around 67,000 clones, roughly 85% detected once. Study observations and caveats: Most donors were white British, females outnumbered males, and clonal diversity was possibly underestimated. Nearly half of unique spike-specific TCRs reportedly avoided B.1.351 and B.1.1.7 mutated regions.

The sequencing here drew on peripheral blood, taken 28 days after the second AZD1222 dose. The chain employs TRBV6-1 and TRBJ1-2; TRBD1 aligns across 9 bases. The receptor comes from an adult who received the AZD1222 COVID-19 vaccine. The CDR3 reads CASSERFGQGRDGYTF. CDR3 DNA sequence: TGTGCCAGCAGTGAAAGGTTCGGACAGGGGAGAGATGGCTACACCTTC.